This paragraph covers one T cell receptor beta chain sequence. As yet, its antigen is unknown. These data come from a study of cytomegalovirus exposure and HLA in healthy donors. Study results and caveats: The study labeled 170 or so TCR beta chains cytomegalovirus-associated. No immune exposure information besides CMV serostatus was available.

CDR3 size: 14 residues. The germline CDR1 and CDR2 sequences are SEHNR and FQNEAQ (reference sequence). J was trimmed by 8 bases and V by 6 bases; bases with no gene match: 6. PCR primers comprised 60 Vbeta and 13 Jbeta primers. Sequenced by immunoSEQ multiplex PCR; TCRdb stores in-frame clones only, minus some. This table has around 100,000 clones, approximately 70% appearing once. The source material was PBMCs. The sequence derives from a man aged 25-40 years in good health and CMV-seropositive. This chain joins TRBV7-9 and TRBJ1-4; 10 bases align to TRBD1. The CDR3 sequence is CASRSGTGEEKLFF. CDR3 nucleotide sequence: TGTGCCAGCAGGTCCGGGACAGGGGAAGAAAAACTGTTTTTT.